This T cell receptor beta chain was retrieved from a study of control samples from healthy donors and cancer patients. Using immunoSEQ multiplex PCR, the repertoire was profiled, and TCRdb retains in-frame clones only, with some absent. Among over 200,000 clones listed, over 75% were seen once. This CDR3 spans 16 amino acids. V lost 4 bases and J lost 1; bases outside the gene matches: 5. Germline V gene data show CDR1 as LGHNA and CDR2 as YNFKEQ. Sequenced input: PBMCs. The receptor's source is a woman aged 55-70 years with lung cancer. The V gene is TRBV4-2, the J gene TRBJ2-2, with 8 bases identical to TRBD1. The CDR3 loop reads CASSPRGQRNTGELFF. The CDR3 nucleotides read TGTGCCAGCAGCCCCAGGGGGCAGCGGAACACCGGGGAGCTGTTTTTT.